The 20 T cell receptor beta chains in this list originate from one sample, sequenced in a study of beta chain features in type 1 diabetes. These receptors lack a known antigen. Study-wide results and caveats: For Type 1 diabetes patients, all four CD4+ subsets carried TCRB CDR3s that were moderately but significantly shorter.

Investigators reverse transcribed all isolated RNA, so they sequenced expressed TCRB transcripts. Libraries were prepared by immunoSEQ multiplex PCR; TCRdb keeps only in-frame clonotypes and omits some of them. Of around 130,000 clones listed, around 10% are singletons. The specimen was central memory CD4+ T cells from blood. Receptors originate from a man aged 25 to 40 with type 1 diabetes.

As for this clone: The sample carries other DNA sequences with the same CDR3. The rearrangement uses TRBV15 and TRBJ1-4, with TRBD1 matching 8 bases. CDR1 is LNHNV, CDR2 YYDKDF, per germline (reference sequence). The CDR3 consists of 14 residues. The trim removed 0 bases at V and 8 bases at J, leaving 2 bases unmatched. CDR3 sequence (DNA): TGTGCCACCAGCAGAGACAGGGGGCGAGAAAAACTGTTTTTT. Protein: CATSRDRGREKLFF.

The chain is built from TRBV6-4 and TRBJ2-7; possibly TRBD1 for D (6 bases). Trimming took off 0 bases at V and 2 bases at J, with 14 bases between the two ends. This CDR3 has 16 residues. CDR1 is MRHNA and CDR2 is SNTAGT in the germline V gene. The CDR3 loop reads CASSDSQGISPYEQYF. As DNA, the CDR3 is TGTGCCAGCAGTGACTCTCAGGGGATTTCGCCCTACGAGCAGTACTTC.

The rearrangement uses TRBV7-2 and TRBJ2-1, with TRBD1 matching 8 bases. The CDR3 runs to 15 residues. V dropped 4 bases and J dropped 8; count of bases not matched to a gene: 10. Germline V gene sequence: CDR1 SGHTA, CDR2 FQGNSA. The CDR3: CASSYPDRGIDEQFF. DNA for the CDR3: TGTGCCAGCAGCTATCCTGACAGGGGAATTGATGAGCAGTTCTTC.

The chain joins TRBV6-1 to TRBJ1-2; D gene unclear. V was pared by 1 base and J by 7 bases, with 16 bases between. Germline-derived CDR1 and CDR2 are MNHNS and SASEGT. The CDR3 covers 15 residues. The CDR3 DNA sequence: TGTGCCAGCAGTGAAGTATTGGGCAGATGGCTTGGCTACACCTTC. It codes for CASSEVLGRWLGYTF.

This chain joins TRBV5-4 and TRBJ2-5; 11 nucleotides line up with TRBD1. The CDR3 has 14 residues. Germline CDR1 reads SGHNT; CDR2 reads YYREEE (reference sequence). V lost 5 bases and J lost 4; bases outside the gene matches: 4. CDR3 sequence: CASSGQGATETQYF. The CDR3 coding sequence is TGTGCCAGCAGTGGACAGGGGGCTACAGAGACCCAGTACTTC. The full variable domain, with the rest looked up from reference TRBV5-4 and TRBJ2-5, is ETGVTQSPTHLIKTRGQQVTLRCSSQSGHNTVSWYQQALGQGPQFIFQYYREEENGRGNFPPRFSGLQFPNYSSELNVNALELDDSALYLCASSGQGATETQYFGPGTRLLVL.

The J gene is TRBJ1-4, the V gene TRBV15, with D possibly being TRBD1 (5 bases). V was trimmed by 5 bases and J by 8 bases, leaving 18 bases between them. Germline CDR1 reads LNHNV; CDR2 reads YYDKDF (reference sequence). The CDR3 runs to 15 residues. The chain's CDR3 is CATSPRGTSREKLFF. Here the CDR3 DNA reads TGTGCCACCAGCCCGCGGGGGACCAGCAGGGAAAAACTGTTTTTT.

This clone appeared a few times. The chain recombines TRBV2 with TRBJ2-1, with D maybe TRBD2 (5 bases). CDR3 length equals 14 residues. Per germline, CDR1 SNHLY and CDR2 FYNNEI. V dropped 6 bases and J dropped 8 bases, with 17 bases sitting between them. The chain's CDR3 is CASRLSYGGDEQFF. CDR3 DNA sequence: TGTGCCAGCAGGCTATCCTATGGAGGCGATGAGCAGTTCTTC.

This clone was picked up a small number of times. CDR3 DNA: TGCAGCGCCCTAAGGCAGGGGCCCGGGGCTTTCTTT. Its protein product is CSALRQGPGAFF. V gene TRBV29-1 combines with J gene TRBJ1-1, with D perhaps matching TRBD1 (6 bases). CDR3 length: 12 residues. The germline V gene encodes CDR1 SQVTM and CDR2 ANQGSEA. V was pared by 7 bases and J by 11 bases, with 20 bases between.

This clone was detected only a few times. The chain joins TRBV30 to TRBJ2-5, with a tentative D call TRBD2 (5 bases). V was trimmed by 3 bases and J by 4 bases, leaving 12 bases between them. Germline V gene data show CDR1 as GTSNPN and CDR2 as SVGIG (reference sequence). The CDR3 spans 13 residues. The CDR3: CAWSVTTRETQYF. For the CDR3, the DNA is TGTGCCTGGAGCGTGACTACAAGAGAGACCCAGTACTTC.

This clone has more than one count but fewer than ten. The chain couples TRBV7-2 to TRBJ2-3, with 8 bases identical to TRBD1. After removal of 3 bases from V and 13 bases from J, the junction contained 6 bases not matched to a gene. From germline, CDR1 is SGHTA and CDR2 FQGNSA. The CDR3 spans 12 residues. For the CDR3, the DNA is TGTGCCAGCAGCTTCTTCGGACAGGGAAAGTATTTT. It encodes CASSFFGQGKYF. Together with reference TRBV7-2 and TRBJ2-3, the CDR3 gives the full variable domain: GAGVSQSPSNKVTEKGKDVELRCDPISGHTALYWYRQSLGQGLEFLIYFQGNSAPDKSGLPSDRFSAERTGGSVSTLTIQRTQQEDSAVYLCASSFFGQGKYFGPGTRLTVL.

This clone was detected a few times. V gene TRBV13 combines with J gene TRBJ2-7, with 8 bases matching TRBD2. The junction had 8 bases not matched to a gene; V was cut back by 8 bases and J by 2 bases. CDR1 and CDR2 (germline): PRHDT, FYEKMQ (reference sequence). The CDR3 sequence is 14 residues long. CDR3 in amino acids: CASGRGGETYEQYF. The CDR3 DNA is TGTGCCAGCGGACGGGGGGGTGAGACCTACGAGCAGTACTTC.

This clone appeared a few times. J is TRBJ2-3 and V is TRBV30; 8 bases are a match to TRBD1. The V segment lost 3 bases and the J segment 4 bases; nucleotides outside the gene matches: 9. The CDR3 is made up of 15 amino acids. The germline V gene encodes CDR1 GTSNPN and CDR2 SVGIG (reference sequence). CDR3 sequence: CAWSGQGSRADTQYF. The CDR3 nucleotides read TGTGCCTGGAGCGGACAGGGAAGTCGGGCAGATACGCAGTATTTT.

This clone was seen a few times. The chain carries TRBV5-1 and TRBJ2-1; the match to TRBD1 covers 7 bases. Germline trimming cut 4 bases from V and 5 bases from J; bases unmatched to any gene: 9. The CDR3 length is 15 residues. Germline-derived CDR1 and CDR2 are SGHRS and YFSETQ. For the CDR3, the DNA is TGCGCCAGCAGCGCGACCGGGACAGCAGACAATGAGCAGTTCTTC. Translated, it gives CASSATGTADNEQFF.

In this sample, this clone turned up a few times. The V gene is TRBV5-4, the J gene TRBJ2-1; 11 bases line up with TRBD1. This CDR3 is 16 amino acids long. Germline CDR1 SGHNT, CDR2 YYREEE (reference sequence). The V and J ends lost 4 bases and 9 bases, in that order; junction bases with no gene match: 12. As DNA, the CDR3 is TGTGCCAGCAGCCAGAGCTGGGGGACAGGGGGAAGTGAGCAGTTCTTC. Translation: CASSQSWGTGGSEQFF.

The rearrangement joins TRBV5-1 to TRBJ2-1; the match to TRBD1 covers 8 bases. The CDR3 contains 13 residues. Germline values: CDR1 SGHRS, CDR2 YFSETQ. V trimming: 4 bases; J trimming: 6 bases; junction bases outside the gene matches: 3. The CDR3 bases are TGCGCCAGCAGCAACACAGGGGGCAATGAGCAGTTCTTC. Translated: CASSNTGGNEQFF. The complete variable domain, with remaining parts taken from reference TRBV5-1 and TRBJ2-1, reads KAGVTQTPRYLIKTRGQQVTLSCSPISGHRSVSWYQQTPGQGLQFLFEYFSETQRNKGNFPGRFSGRQFSNSRSEMNVSTLELGDSALYLCASSNTGGNEQFFGPGTRLTVL.

The J gene is TRBJ2-5, the V gene TRBV7-3; 11 bases line up with TRBD2. The CDR3 spans 17 residues. CDR1 SGHTA and CDR2 FQGTGA come from the germline V gene. With 0 bases clipped from V and 1 base from J, the junction kept 4 bases outside the gene matches. The chain's CDR3 is CASSLTASGGFQETQYF. Written as DNA, the CDR3 is TGTGCCAGCAGCTTAACAGCTAGCGGGGGGTTCCAAGAGACCCAGTACTTC.

The chain carries TRBV2 and TRBJ2-3, with 8 positions matching TRBD2. The J segment lost 1 base and the V segment lost 6 bases, leaving 6 bases of the junction unmatched. Germline assignment: CDR1 SNHLY and CDR2 FYNNEI. This CDR3 has 15 residues. CDR3 bases: TGTGCCAGCAGCAAGACAGCGGGGGGCACAGATACGCAGTATTTT. This codes for CASSKTAGGTDTQYF.

This chain joins TRBV9 and TRBJ1-2, with TRBD1 identical over 7 bases. The CDR3 spans 14 residues. V dropped 4 bases and J dropped 4; count of bases not matched to a gene: 7. CDR1 SGDLS and CDR2 YYNGEE come from the germline V gene. Here the CDR3 reads CASSPRQGGYGYTF. As DNA, the CDR3 is TGTGCCAGCAGCCCCCGACAGGGCGGCTATGGCTACACCTTC.

The V gene is TRBV23-1, the J gene TRBJ1-6, with a weak D call TRBD1 (5 bases). TRBV23-1 qualifies as an ORF whose function is uncertain. The CDR3 is 16 residues long. V was clipped by 6 bases and J by 8 bases, with 20 bases between them. The CDR3 spells CASRPLQGGGDSPLHF. Written as DNA, the CDR3 is TGCGCCAGCAGACCTCTTCAGGGAGGAGGGGATTCACCCCTCCACTTT.

This rearrangement joins TRBV7-3 to TRBJ2-1; tentative D call: TRBD2 (5 bases). Germline V lookup: CDR1 SGHTA, CDR2 FQGTGA. CDR3 size: 13 residues. V was trimmed by 6 bases and J by 7 bases, leaving 13 bases between them. CDR3 sequence: CASSSASRNEQFF. The CDR3 DNA follows: TGTGCCAGCAGTTCGGCTAGCAGAAATGAGCAGTTCTTC.